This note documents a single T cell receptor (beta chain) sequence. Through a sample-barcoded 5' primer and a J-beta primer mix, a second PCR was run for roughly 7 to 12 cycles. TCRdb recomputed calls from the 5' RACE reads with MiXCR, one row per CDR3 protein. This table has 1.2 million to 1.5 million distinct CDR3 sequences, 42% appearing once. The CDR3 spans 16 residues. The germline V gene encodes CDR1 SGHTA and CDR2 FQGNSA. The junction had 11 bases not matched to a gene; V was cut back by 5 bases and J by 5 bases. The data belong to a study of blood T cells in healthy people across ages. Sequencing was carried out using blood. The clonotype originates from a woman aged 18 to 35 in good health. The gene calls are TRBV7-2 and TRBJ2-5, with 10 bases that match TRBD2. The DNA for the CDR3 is TGTGCCAGCAGCCAACGAGCGGGAGGGCGCCGGGAGACCCAGTACTTC. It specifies CASSQRAGGRRETQYF.